Listed below are T cell receptor beta chains from one sample, sequenced in a study of breast tumors, draining lymph nodes, adjacent tissues. TCRdb reprocessed the multiplex PCR reads via MiXCR and lists one record per CDR3 protein. The sample includes about 270,000 distinct CDR3 sequences, about 30% of them seen just once. Sample: axillary lymph node tissue. The receptors originated from a female donor with breast cancer. Some clones in this sample may be carry-over from other donors' samples. The CDR3 runs from the conserved cysteine through the conserved F or W. A D gene is named only where the DNA matches it firmly. The size field is filled for only some rows; it gives once, few, many or a size class.

-,TRBJ2-4,TRBD2,TRBV7-2,TGTGCCAGCAGCGCCGCGGGACTAGCGGACAAAAACATTCAGTACTTC,CASSAAGLADKNIQYF
many,TRBJ1-4,-,TRBV9,TGTGCCAGCAGCGTAGGAGGGGGTCGGACGAGTAATGAAAAACTGTTTTTT,CASSVGGGRTSNEKLFF
many,TRBJ1-5,-,TRBV24-1,TGTGCCACCGCGGGACATAGCAATCAGCCCCAGCATTTT,CATAGHSNQPQHF
many,TRBJ2-6,-,TRBV6-2/TRBV6-3,TGTGCCAGCACCAGGGGTGGGGCCAACGTCCTGACTTTC,CASTRGGANVLTF
many,TRBJ2-1,TRBD2,TRBV11-2,TGTGCCAGCAGCTTAGTTGGGACTACATATGCGCAGTTCTTC,CASSLVGTTYAQFF
many,TRBJ2-1,TRBD2,TRBV10-3,TGTGCCATCGGGCTAGCGGGAGGGTACAATGAGCAGTTCTTC,CAIGLAGGYNEQFF
few,TRBJ2-7,-,TRBV6-6,TGTGCCAGCAGTCACGAGAGGACGCTAGGCGAGCAGTACTTC,CASSHERTLGEQYF
-,TRBJ2-1,TRBD2,TRBV19,TGTGCCAGTAGTATGCTCGTGTGGGCTAGCGGGAGGCACTATTACAATGAGCAGTTCTTC,CASSMLVWASGRHYYNEQFF
few,TRBJ2-7,TRBD2,TRBV7-8,TGTGCCAGCAGCGGAAGGCGGGAGGTCTACCACGAGCAGTACTTC,CASSGRREVYHEQYF
many,TRBJ1-2,-,TRBV19,TGTGCCAGTAGCCTGGGCTTTCCCTATGGCTACACCTTC,CASSLGFPYGYTF
-,TRBJ2-3,TRBD2,TRBV27,TGTGCCAGCAGCCTGCGGCGCCCCGGCGGGAGGGCCGGGACAGATACGCAGTATTTT,CASSLRRPGGRAGTDTQYF
many,TRBJ2-3,TRBD1,TRBV15,TGTGCCACCAGCAGAGGGAGAAAAGGGGGCTGGACAGATACGCAGTATTTT,CATSRGRKGGWTDTQYF
many,TRBJ2-1,-,TRBV13,TGTGCCAGCAGCCATCGACAGCCTCCGAACAATGAGCAGTTCTTC,CASSHRQPPNNEQFF
many,TRBJ1-2,-,TRBV5-1,TGCGCCAGCAGCTTGGGGGGCAGGGCCTATGGCTACACCTTC,CASSLGGRAYGYTF
few,TRBJ2-7,TRBD1,TRBV3-1,TGTGCCAGCAGCCACTACCGGGACAGGGGAGTAGAGCAGTACTTC,CASSHYRDRGVEQYF
many,TRBJ2-3,TRBD2,TRBV7-9,TGTGCCAGCAGCTTGCGTACTAGCGGGAGGAGGGCAGATACGCAGTATTTT,CASSLRTSGRRADTQYF